The rows below give T cell receptor beta chains drawn from one sample of a study of blood T cell repertoires in COVID-19. The protocol was immunoSEQ multiplex PCR, while the TCRdb copy is restricted to in-frame clones and leaves out a portion. The sample lists more than 75,000 clones; roughly 82% were seen once. Sequencing was carried out using peripheral blood. These receptors all come from a man aged 55 to 70 with acute or convalescent COVID-19. Both conserved end residues are part of each CDR3.

j_gene	v_gene	CDR3aa
TRBJ2-5	TRBV5-1	CASSRIGQGQETQYF
TRBJ1-2	TRBV3-1/TRBV3-2	CASSQVSNYGYTF
TRBJ1-2	TRBV3-1/TRBV3-2	CASSQNPGQPYGYTF
TRBJ2-2	TRBV11-2	CASSFTSGANTGELFF
TRBJ1-4	TRBV7-8	CASSHRGTGWEKLFF
TRBJ2-7	TRBV30	CAWSVLWGQSNYEQYF
TRBJ1-1	TRBV2	CASSKQGENTEAFF
TRBJ1-4	TRBV4-1	CASSQDGGTNEKLFF
TRBJ2-5	TRBV19	CASAGTSLETQYF
TRBJ2-1	TRBV5-1	CASSLPLLAGGDQQFF
TRBJ2-1	TRBV10-3	CAISESPRGNEQFF
TRBJ2-6	TRBV5-1	CASSFSGTGANVLTF
TRBJ1-1	TRBV20-1	CSASNRGSKGTEAFF
TRBJ1-4	TRBV7-2	CASSLAVRPRGATNEKLFF
TRBJ1-3	TRBV19	CASSSRASAGGNTIYF
TRBJ2-3	TRBV6-5	CASSYSRTSQADTQYF
TRBJ2-1	TRBV7-3	CASSSLSGGEPGNQQFF
TRBJ1-1	TRBV7-9	CASSSEAGTEAFF
TRBJ2-2	TRBV7-6	CASSLAQGSGTGELFF
TRBJ1-5	TRBV28	CASSRQGADQPQHF
TRBJ1-1	TRBV6-5	CASTFGGGRGTEAFF
TRBJ2-3	TRBV11-3	CASSLDPSDTQYF
TRBJ2-7	TRBV28	CASSSRDRRSYEQYF
TRBJ2-5	TRBV7-2	CASSLALAGGQETQYF
TRBJ2-5	TRBV4-2	CASSDSGQETQYF
TRBJ2-1	TRBV15	CATSRAQGGYNEQFF